These 14 T cell receptor beta chains were sequenced from one sample in a study of T-cell memory formation after mild COVID-19. TCRdb re-called the 5' RACE reads through MiXCR, storing one row per CDR3 protein. The sample lists a few hundred thousand distinct CDR3 sequences, under 25% seen once, with 21% in the top ten. Material: PBMCs or a T cell subset sorted from them (not recorded which). The receptors were gathered from a man aged 18 to 30 who had mild COVID-19 (a few samples of this study predate the infection). Cell type and time point are not known.

The V gene is TRBV5-1, the J gene TRBJ2-1; D remains ambiguous. The V end lost 1 base, the J end lost 9 bases, and 11 bases lay between the germline ends. This CDR3 has 13 amino acids. Germline V gene data show CDR1 as SGHRS and CDR2 as YFSETQ. The CDR3 here is CASSLPQMAEQFF. The CDR3, as DNA: TGCGCCAGCAGCTTGCCACAGATGGCTGAGCAGTTCTTC.

The chain carries TRBV7-2 and TRBJ2-3, with TRBD1 matching 8 bases. Germline V gene data show CDR1 as SGHTA and CDR2 as FQGNSA. Trimming cost V 7 bases and J 5 bases; bases outside gene matches: 11. This CDR3 region has 15 residues. The CDR3 is CASIGGQEGRDTQYF. The CDR3 DNA sequence: TGTGCCAGCATCGGGGGACAGGAGGGAAGAGATACGCAGTATTTT.

This clonotype was detected a few times. V gene TRBV9 combines with J gene TRBJ1-1; 8 positions agree with TRBD1. This CDR3 has 15 amino acids. The V and J ends lost 4 bases and 0 bases, in that order; junction bases with no gene match: 5. Germline lookup yields CDR1 SGDLS and CDR2 YYNGEE. CDR3 bases: TGTGCCAGCAGCACCCGGGACAGGCTGAACACTGAAGCTTTCTTT. Protein sequence: CASSTRDRLNTEAFF.

V and J are TRBV11-2 and TRBJ1-4, with D possibly being TRBD1 (5 bases). Trimming left V 5 bases short and J 0 bases short, with 13 bases between. The CDR3 runs to 16 residues. The germline V gene has CDR1 SGHAT and CDR2 FQNNGV. CDR3 sequence (DNA): TGTGCCAGCAGCGACCTTAGGGGCTCAACTAATGAAAAACTGTTTTTT. It is translated as CASSDLRGSTNEKLFF.

At least ten counts were recorded for this clonotype. This chain connects TRBV7-2 to TRBJ2-2, with D maybe TRBD2 (5 bases). The CDR3 totals 16 residues. Germline V lookup: CDR1 SGHTA, CDR2 FQGNSA. Trimming stripped 1 base from V and 7 bases from J, with 16 bases between. Written as DNA, the CDR3 is TGTGCCAGCAGCTTAGAGAGGGTAGAAAACGGCGGGGAGCTGTTTTTT. Translation: CASSLERVENGGELFF.

This rearrangement joins TRBV5-6 to TRBJ1-1, with D hard to call. The CDR3 is 13 amino acids. V shed 4 bases and J shed 6 bases, with 13 bases lying between them. Germline V lookup: CDR1 SGHDT, CDR2 YYEEEE. CDR3 coding DNA: TGTGCCAGCAGCCCCGCCGGGTGGTCTGAAGCTTTCTTT. It specifies CASSPAGWSEAFF. The whole variable domain, filled in from reference TRBV5-6 and TRBJ1-1, reads DAGVTQSPTHLIKTRGQQVTLRCSPKSGHDTVSWYQQALGQGPQFIFQYYEEEERQRGNFPDRFSGHQFPNYSSELNVNALLLGDSALYLCASSPAGWSEAFFGQGTRLTVV.

The gene calls are TRBV7-2 and TRBJ1-1; TRBD1 might be the D (6 bases). The V gene lost 1 base and the J gene lost 10 bases, with 13 bases spanning the gap. The length of the CDR3 is 13 residues. The germline V gene has CDR1 SGHTA and CDR2 FQGNSA. The CDR3 nucleotides read TGTGCCAGCAGCTTAGGGGGGCCCCGATTAGCTTTCTTT. Its translation: CASSLGGPRLAFF.

This clonotype was detected only a few times. The chain has TRBV5-4 and TRBJ1-1; the D gene is possibly TRBD1 (5 bases). The CDR3 sequence is 15 residues long. V was shortened by 4 bases and J by 4 bases, with 17 bases between the two germline ends. Germline V gene sequence: CDR1 SGHNT, CDR2 YYREEE (reference sequence). In DNA form, the CDR3 reads TGTGCCAGCAGCGACAAGGGGAGGTTGGGCACTGAAGCTTTCTTT. Translation: CASSDKGRLGTEAFF.

There are many counts of this clonotype. The V and J genes are TRBV5-1 and TRBJ2-7, with TRBD2 matching 11 bases. CDR1 SGHRS and CDR2 YFSETQ come from the germline V gene. The CDR3 sequence is 15 residues long. The V segment lost 5 bases and the J segment 3 bases; nucleotides outside the gene matches: 7. The CDR3 region is CASRSTSGGHYEQYV. The CDR3 DNA is TGCGCCAGCAGGAGTACTAGCGGGGGACACTACGAGCAGTACGTC.

The sample holds a few counts of this clonotype. The chain combines TRBV5-1 with TRBJ2-1; D uncertain. Looked up from germline, CDR1 is SGHRS and CDR2 is YFSETQ. The CDR3 consists of 12 residues. The V gene lost 0 bases and the J gene lost 6 bases, with 4 bases spanning the gap. The CDR3 nucleotides read TGCGCCAGCAGCTTGGGCGTCAATGAGCAGTTCTTC. Residues: CASSLGVNEQFF.

A few counts support this clonotype. This rearrangement joins TRBV10-3 to TRBJ2-7; 7 bases line up with TRBD1. Per germline, CDR1 ENHRY and CDR2 SYGVKD. Germline trimming cut 4 bases from V and 3 bases from J; bases unmatched to any gene: 6. The CDR3 runs to 14 residues. As DNA, the CDR3 is TGTGCCATCAGTGGTCGGGACAGAGTCTACGAGCAGTACTTC. Protein sequence: CAISGRDRVYEQYF.

This chain joins TRBV12-3 or TRBV12-4 and TRBJ2-3; D might be TRBD1 or TRBD2, each matching 6 bases. The CDR3 loop spans 12 amino acids. The V gene lost 6 bases and the J gene lost 13 bases, with 17 bases spanning the gap. CDR3 sequence: CASSPVGGKEYF. The CDR3 DNA reads as TGTGCCAGCAGCCCGGTAGGGGGGAAGGAGTATTTT.

The CDR3 region has the DNA TGTGCCAGCAGCCCCTTTCCCGGTGAGCAGTTCTTC. Its translation is CASSPFPGEQFF. The chain carries TRBV7-2 and TRBJ2-1; no definite D call. This CDR3 comprises 12 residues. V was cut by 5 bases and J by 9 bases, with 11 bases left in between. CDR1 is SGHTA and CDR2 is FQGNSA in the germline V gene.

This clonotype was seen a few times. The rearrangement joins TRBV28 to TRBJ2-5; either TRBD1 or TRBD2 may supply D (5 bases each). Germline CDR1 and CDR2: MDHEN and SYDVKM. V was trimmed by 5 bases and J by 1 base, leaving 14 bases between them. The CDR3 totals 15 residues. The CDR3 DNA reads as TGTGCCAGCAGTCGCAGAGGGGTGTTCCAAGAGACCCAGTACTTC. Protein sequence: CASSRRGVFQETQYF.